A selection of T cell receptor beta chains follows, all from one sample in a study of OX40 agonist ivuxolimab in advanced cancers. Generated by immunoSEQ multiplex PCR, the TCRdb table keeps only in-frame clones and is missing some. The data hold 15,000 to 20,000 clones, with 80% to 90% observed a single time. The sequencing here drew on CD4+ or CD8+ T cells sorted from blood, taken in a trial of the OX40 agonist ivuxolimab. The receptors shown here come from an adult with an advanced solid tumor such as melanoma, head and neck, liver or kidney cancer. The CDR3 runs from the conserved cysteine through the conserved F or W. D genes are given only for firm matches. Rows give clone size only sometimes, using once, few, many, or a class for an expanded clone.

abundance	v_gene	d_gene	j_gene	CDR3aa	CDR3nt
NA	TRBV7-2	TRBD1	TRBJ2-2	CASSFPGQGANTGELFF	TGTGCCAGCAGTTTTCCGGGACAGGGGGCCAACACCGGGGAGCTGTTTTTT
NA	TRBV27	NA	TRBJ1-1	CASRGRGRKSTEAFF	TGTGCCAGCAGGGGGCGGGGGCGGAAGAGCACTGAAGCTTTCTTT
NA	TRBV30	TRBD2	TRBJ2-3	CAWSVPSGGPGDTQYF	TGTGCCTGGAGTGTACCAAGCGGGGGGCCCGGAGATACGCAGTATTTT
NA	TRBV27	NA	TRBJ2-1	CASSLLADNEQFF	TGTGCCAGCAGTTTACTCGCAGACAATGAGCAGTTCTTC
NA	TRBV30	NA	TRBJ2-3	CAWSVGISTDTQYF	TGTGCCTGGAGTGTTGGTATAAGCACAGATACGCAGTATTTT
NA	TRBV29-1	TRBD1	TRBJ2-2	CSGTGDTGELFF	TGCAGCGGGACAGGGGACACCGGGGAGCTGTTTTTT
NA	TRBV2	NA	TRBJ2-7	CASSRDPGRSRFHEQYF	TGTGCCAGCAGTCGGGACCCTGGGAGGTCTCGGTTCCACGAGCAGTACTTC
NA	TRBV2	TRBD2	TRBJ2-1	CASCSGAISYNEQFF	TGTGCCAGCTGTAGCGGGGCTATTTCCTACAATGAGCAGTTCTTC
NA	TRBV5-6	TRBD2	TRBJ2-7	CASSFRAGTQYEQYF	TGTGCCAGCAGCTTTAGAGCGGGAACTCAGTACGAGCAGTACTTC
NA	TRBV5-1	NA	TRBJ1-1	CASSLRGVNTEAFF	TGCGCCAGCAGCTTGCGGGGAGTGAACACTGAAGCTTTCTTT
NA	TRBV9	NA	TRBJ1-1	CASSVASTGTGTEAFF	TGTGCCAGCAGCGTAGCCTCGACGGGGACGGGCACTGAAGCTTTCTTT
few	TRBV4-1	NA	TRBJ2-7	CASSQRKNDEQYF	TGCGCCAGCAGCCAACGTAAGAATGACGAGCAGTACTTC
NA	TRBV4-1	TRBD2	TRBJ2-5	CASSRLGGETQYF	TGCGCCAGCAGCCGCCTGGGGGGGGAGACCCAGTACTTC
NA	TRBV6-6	TRBD1	TRBJ1-5	CASSSGGIHQPQHF	TGTGCCAGCAGCTCAGGGGGCATTCATCAGCCCCAGCATTTT
NA	TRBV4-1	TRBD2	TRBJ2-7	CASSRGGVSYEQYF	TGCGCCAGCAGCCGGGGAGGGGTCTCCTACGAGCAGTACTTC
NA	TRBV19	NA	TRBJ1-1	CASSFLVRRWDTEAFF	TGTGCCAGTAGTTTCCTCGTGCGAAGATGGGACACTGAAGCTTTCTTT
once	TRBV7-9	NA	TRBJ1-1	CASSGPYTGHGGEAFF	TGTGCCAGCAGCGGTCCTTATACAGGTCACGGCGGGGAAGCTTTCTTT
NA	TRBV30	NA	TRBJ1-1	CAWKWQPNTEAFF	TGTGCCTGGAAGTGGCAGCCCAACACTGAAGCTTTCTTT
NA	TRBV5-1	TRBD2	TRBJ2-7	CASRPSGGVYEQYF	TGCGCCAGCAGACCTAGCGGGGGGGTCTACGAGCAGTACTTC
NA	TRBV5-8	NA	TRBJ2-7	CASSLAPGSTYEQYF	TGTGCCAGCAGCTTGGCGCCAGGGAGTACCTACGAGCAGTACTTC
NA	TRBV4-1	NA	TRBJ2-7	CASSTRAETYEQYF	TGCGCCAGCAGCACCCGGGCGGAAACCTACGAGCAGTACTTC
once	TRBV7-9	NA	TRBJ1-1	CASSLAGGGTEAFF	TGTGCCAGCAGCTTAGCGGGGGGCGGCACTGAAGCTTTCTTT